The 7 T cell receptor beta chains in this list originate from one sample, sequenced in a study of identical twins. Each CDR3 protein gets one entry after TCRdb re-called the 5' RACE reads with MiXCR. The sample lists around 570,000 distinct CDR3 sequences; approximately 9.6% were seen once. These data also featured in a second study, about yellow fever vaccine responses in identical twins.

Sequencing was carried out using PBMCs. All receptors derive from a woman between 18 and 29 years old in good health.

The CDR3 reads CASSYRTGGLELFF. In DNA form, the CDR3 reads TGTGCCAGCAGCTACCGGACAGGGGGCCTTGAGCTGTTTTTT. The chain employs TRBV11-1 and TRBJ2-2, with TRBD1 matching over 11 bases. Germline CDR1 reads SGHAT; CDR2 reads FQDESV (reference sequence). The CDR3 covers 14 residues. After removal of 4 bases from V and 11 bases from J, the junction contained 6 bases not matched to a gene.

This chain joins TRBV10-1 and TRBJ2-1; no reliable D call. V lost 0 bases, J lost 12 bases, and 12 bases lay in between. CDR1 and CDR2 from the germline V gene are WNHNN and SYGVQD (reference sequence). The CDR3 totals 13 residues. The CDR3 nucleotides are TGCGCCAGCAGTGAGTCCTGGGGAACGATGCAGTTCTTC. Translated, it gives CASSESWGTMQFF.

This clonotype was recorded a few times. The chain recombines TRBV4-3 with TRBJ2-7; 9 bases agree with TRBD2. The CDR3 sequence is 15 residues long. Per germline, CDR1 LGHNA and CDR2 YSLEER. Unmatched junction bases numbered 5, after V lost 0 bases and J lost 5 bases. For the CDR3, the DNA is TGCGCCAGCAGCCAAGAGAGCGGGAGGTACCACGAGCAGTACTTC. This gives the protein CASSQESGRYHEQYF.

This clonotype was counted ten times or more. The chain has TRBV15 and TRBJ2-3; no clear D. Trimming shortened V by 0 bases and J by 5 bases, and 12 bases separated the two germline ends. Germline CDR1 is LNHNV and CDR2 is YYDKDF (reference sequence). The CDR3 runs to 15 residues. The CDR3 region has the DNA TGTGCCACCAGCAGAGATCGATCGGGCGTAGATACGCAGTATTTT. As protein: CATSRDRSGVDTQYF. The full variable domain, in which reference TRBV15 and TRBJ2-3 provide the parts outside the CDR3, is DAMVIQNPRYQVTQFGKPVTLSCSQTLNHNVMYWYQQKSSQAPKLLFHYYDKDFNNEADTPDNFQSRRPNTSFCFLDIRSPGLGDTAMYLCATSRDRSGVDTQYFGPGTRLTVL.

This clonotype has a count of ten or more. The chain has TRBV24-1 and TRBJ1-1; possibly TRBD1 for D (5 bases). The germline V and J ends were trimmed by 4 bases and 6 bases, with 14 bases remaining between them. This CDR3 region has 14 residues. Germline V lookup: CDR1 KGHDR, CDR2 SFDVKD. The CDR3 nucleotides read TGTGCCACCAGTGACACACAGGAGGAGTCTGAAGCTTTCTTT. Its translation: CATSDTQEESEAFF.

This clonotype was found many times. This sequence joins TRBV3-1 and TRBJ1-6; 9 bases align to TRBD1. The CDR3 is made up of 15 amino acids. Germline loops: CDR1 LGHDT, CDR2 YNNKEL (reference sequence). Trimming removed 5 bases from V and 6 bases from J; junction bases left unmatched: 5. CDR3 nucleotide sequence: TGTGCCAGCAGCTCCGGGACAGGGCCTAATTCACCCCTCCACTTT. Translation: CASSSGTGPNSPLHF.

This clonotype was seen ten or more times. CDR3 protein: CSASELDDRGSSPLHF. For the CDR3, the DNA is TGCAGTGCAAGCGAATTAGATGACAGGGGAAGCTCACCCCTCCACTTT. The chain uses TRBV20-1 and TRBJ1-6, with 8 nucleotides matching TRBD1. Trimming took 6 bases from V and 10 from J; bases not matched to a gene: 17. Germline values: CDR1 DFQATT, CDR2 SNEGSKA (reference sequence). This CDR3 is built from 16 residues.